The table lists the clone carrying this T cell receptor beta chain with many counts. Its antigen is unidentified. These data belong to a study of regulatory T cells in long-lasting Graves disease. Overall study findings and caveats: Repertoires from persistent disease leaned toward TRBV28, TRBJ1-2 and TRBJ2-5.

Stated time point: newly diagnosed GD, antithyroid drugs for less than 3 months. PBMCs provided the RNA from which the TCR library was made. CDR3 length: 13 amino acids. The germline gives CDR1 LGHDT, CDR2 YNNKEL (reference sequence). Library construction for TCR beta used iRepertoire HTBI primers and Arm-PCR of CDR3 regions. TCRdb processed the multiplex PCR reads anew with MiXCR; each CDR3 protein has one entry. The sample holds 550,000 to 650,000 distinct CDR3 sequences, roughly 16% seen once. The same specimen was also included in a second study, on T cells in Graves' hyperthyroidism and ophthalmopathy.

The V call is TRBV3-1, the J call TRBJ2-3; D is unclear. The closer fit of TRBJ2-5 to the DNA end suggests the J call may be wrong. The TCR comes from a young man with Graves disease. The input for sequencing was peripheral blood mononuclear cells (PBMCs), taken at new diagnosis, from a patient treated with antithyroid drugs. The CDR3 DNA sequence: TGTGCCAGCAGCCAAGATCGAAGAAGCACCCAGTACTTC. The encoded protein is CASSQDRRSTQYF.